The 11 T cell receptor beta chains below all came from one sample that was sequenced in a study of blood T cell repertoires in COVID-19. The method was immunoSEQ multiplex PCR; TCRdb's version includes in-frame clones alone and lacks a portion of them. The sample lists fewer than 500,000 clones; 75% to 90% were seen once. The specimen sequenced was PBMCs or T cells enriched from blood (not recorded which). The receptors were gathered from a young man who had recovered from COVID-19.

J is TRBJ2-1 and V is TRBV30; the match to TRBD2 covers 9 bases. The germline CDR1 and CDR2 sequences are GTSNPN and SVGIG (reference sequence). J was trimmed by 2 bases and V by 5 bases; bases with no gene match: 7. The CDR3 consists of 15 residues. The CDR3 bases are TGTGCCTGGCAAACCCTAGCGGGAACCTACAATGAGCAGTTCTTC. Protein: CAWQTLAGTYNEQFF. The complete variable domain, with remaining parts taken from reference TRBV30 and TRBJ2-1, reads SQTIHQWPATLVQPVGSPLSLECTVEGTSNPNLYWYRQAAGRGLQLLFYSVGIGQISSEVPQNLSASRPQDRQFILSSKKLLLSDSGFYLCAWQTLAGTYNEQFFGPGTRLTVL.

This chain links TRBV3-1 (or the pseudogene TRBV3-2) with TRBJ2-3, with D maybe TRBD2 (5 bases). This CDR3 region has 15 residues. Trimming removed 1 base at V and 2 bases at J, with 10 bases between. Per germline, CDR1 LGHDT and CDR2 YNNKEL (reference sequence). The CDR3 DNA reads as TGTGCCAGCAGCCAAGTCCTTAGCGACACAGATACGCAGTATTTT. It codes for CASSQVLSDTDTQYF.

This chain uses TRBV24-1 with TRBJ1-2; TRBD1 matches at 8 bases. V lost 7 bases to trimming and J lost 5 bases; unmatched junction nucleotides: 8. Germline CDR1 is KGHDR and CDR2 is SFDVKD. The CDR3 has 14 amino acids. The CDR3 reads CATSEGDRSYGYTF. CDR3 coding DNA: TGTGCCACCAGCGAGGGGGACAGGAGTTATGGCTACACCTTC.

The J gene is TRBJ1-1, the V gene TRBV29-1, with TRBD1 matching 7 bases. The junction had 5 bases not matched to a gene; V was cut back by 6 bases and J by 1 base. Germline-derived CDR1 and CDR2 are SQVTM and ANQGSEA. This CDR3 spans 13 amino acids. CDR3 residues: CSVGDRPNTEAFF. For the CDR3, the DNA is TGCAGCGTAGGGGACAGACCGAACACTGAAGCTTTCTTT.

This clone showed up just once. V usage is TRBV29-1 and J usage is TRBJ1-1; D might be TRBD1 (5 bases). The ends were cut back, 4 bases at V and 2 bases at J, with 11 bases in the middle. The germline V gene has CDR1 SQVTM and CDR2 ANQGSEA. The CDR3 runs to 13 residues. The CDR3 DNA reads as TGCAGCGTTGGAGAGACAGTCAACACTGAAGCTTTCTTT. It translates to CSVGETVNTEAFF.

J is TRBJ2-2 and V is TRBV3-1 (or the pseudogene TRBV3-2), with D possibly being TRBD2 (5 bases). CDR1 and CDR2 from the germline V gene are LGHDT and YNNKEL (reference sequence). This CDR3 has 14 amino acids. Trimming removed 3 bases at V and 5 bases at J, with 10 bases between. DNA for the CDR3: TGTGCCAGCAGCCAGACAACGGGGACCGGGGAGCTGTTTTTT. Translated, it gives CASSQTTGTGELFF.

V and J are TRBV3-1 (or the pseudogene TRBV3-2) and TRBJ2-1; 13 nucleotides match TRBD2. With 0 bases clipped from V and 9 bases from J, the junction kept 5 bases outside the gene matches. CDR3 length: 16 amino acids. CDR1 is LGHDT, CDR2 YNNKEL, per germline (reference sequence). The CDR3 nucleotides read TGTGCCAGCAGCCAAGAAGGACTAGCGGGAGACCTTGAGCAGTTCTTC. This codes for CASSQEGLAGDLEQFF.

This rearrangement joins TRBV5-1 to TRBJ2-1; a possible D gene is TRBD2 (6 bases). The V gene's germline CDR1 is SGHRS and CDR2 YFSETQ. Trimming removed 4 bases at V and 3 bases at J, with 14 bases between. The CDR3 length is 15 residues. DNA of the CDR3: TGCGCCAGCAGCCTGACGGGGGAGGACTACAATGAGCAGTTCTTC. Its translation is CASSLTGEDYNEQFF. Full variable domain (missing parts from reference TRBV5-1 and TRBJ2-1): KAGVTQTPRYLIKTRGQQVTLSCSPISGHRSVSWYQQTPGQGLQFLFEYFSETQRNKGNFPGRFSGRQFSNSRSEMNVSTLELGDSALYLCASSLTGEDYNEQFFGPGTRLTVL.

This rearrangement joins TRBV27 to TRBJ2-2, with a possible D match to TRBD1 (5 bases). Germline V lookup: CDR1 MNHEY, CDR2 SMNVEV (reference sequence). V lost 3 bases and J 7 bases, leaving 15 bases between the germline ends. The CDR3 sequence is 15 residues long. The CDR3 DNA reads as TGTGCCAGCAGTTTCACCAGGGATAGGGGCGGGGAGCTGTTTTTT. This sequence encodes CASSFTRDRGGELFF.

The chain couples TRBV7-9 to TRBJ1-4; no clear D. Germline V CDR1 and CDR2: SEHNR, FQNEAQ (reference sequence). Trimming stripped 3 bases from V and 2 bases from J, with 13 bases between. CDR3 length: 16 amino acids. DNA of the CDR3: TGTGCCAGCAGCTTCCTATTGGGCTCGACTAATGAAAAACTGTTTTTT. Its translation is CASSFLLGSTNEKLFF. The full variable domain, its missing parts supplied by reference TRBV7-9 and TRBJ1-4, is DTGVSQNPRHKITKRGQNVTFRCDPISEHNRLYWYRQTLGQGPEFLTYFQNEAQLEKSRLLSDRFSAERPKGSFSTLEIQRTEQGDSAMYLCASSFLLGSTNEKLFFGSGTQLSVL.

The chain carries TRBV6-5 and TRBJ2-1; D not certain. Per the germline V gene, CDR1 is MNHEY and CDR2 is SVGAGI. V was trimmed by 8 bases and J by 1 base, leaving 9 bases between them. The CDR3 has 13 amino acids. This CDR3 is CASRAESYNEQFF. The DNA of the CDR3 is TGTGCCAGCCGCGCGGAATCCTACAATGAGCAGTTCTTC.